This T cell receptor beta chain is from a study of glioma-infiltrating T cells after dendritic cell vaccination. CDR3 size: 15 residues. CDR1 is SGHAT and CDR2 is FQNNGV in the germline V gene. V dropped 6 bases and J dropped 1 base, with 15 bases sitting between them. The table came from immunoSEQ multiplex PCR; TCRdb's copy has only in-frame clones and leaves some out. Of around 100,000 clones listed, roughly 76% are singletons. The V and J genes are TRBV11-2 and TRBJ1-1; possible D gene TRBD1, 5 bases. The sample consisted of blood, taken before dendritic cell vaccination. The sequence was collected from a human donor with glioblastoma. CDR3 in amino acids: CASRTTGGQNTEAFF. CDR3 nucleotides: TGTGCCAGCAGGACCACCGGTGGACAGAACACTGAAGCTTTCTTT.